This T cell receptor (beta chain) was sequenced in a study of T cells in Graves' hyperthyroidism and ophthalmopathy. Whole-study context: At initial diagnosis, before any treatment had begun, peripheral blood was obtained. Notes on the study in general: Ophthalmopathy, which appeared later, was predicted by the model a median approximately six months before onset.

This clonotype was seen many times. The target antigen is unknown. TCR beta CDR3 region amplification was performed from RNA transcripts. The HTBI primer set drove a first-round RT-PCR of the TCR CDR3. TCRdb reprocessed the multiplex PCR reads via MiXCR and lists one record per CDR3 protein. The sample shows roughly 560,000 distinct CDR3 sequences, under 15% of them seen only once. The CDR3 has 13 amino acids. The V end lost 1 base, the J end lost 4 bases, and 7 bases lay between the germline ends. CDR1 and CDR2 (germline): SGHAT, FQDESV (reference sequence). Sequencing was performed on blood. The clonotype comes from a woman aged 35 to 49 with Graves' ophthalmopathy. V usage is TRBV11-1 and J usage is TRBJ1-2; D gene uncertain. The CDR3 region is CASSLGAGYGYTF. The CDR3 DNA is TGTGCCAGCAGCTTAGGGGCAGGCTATGGCTACACCTTC.